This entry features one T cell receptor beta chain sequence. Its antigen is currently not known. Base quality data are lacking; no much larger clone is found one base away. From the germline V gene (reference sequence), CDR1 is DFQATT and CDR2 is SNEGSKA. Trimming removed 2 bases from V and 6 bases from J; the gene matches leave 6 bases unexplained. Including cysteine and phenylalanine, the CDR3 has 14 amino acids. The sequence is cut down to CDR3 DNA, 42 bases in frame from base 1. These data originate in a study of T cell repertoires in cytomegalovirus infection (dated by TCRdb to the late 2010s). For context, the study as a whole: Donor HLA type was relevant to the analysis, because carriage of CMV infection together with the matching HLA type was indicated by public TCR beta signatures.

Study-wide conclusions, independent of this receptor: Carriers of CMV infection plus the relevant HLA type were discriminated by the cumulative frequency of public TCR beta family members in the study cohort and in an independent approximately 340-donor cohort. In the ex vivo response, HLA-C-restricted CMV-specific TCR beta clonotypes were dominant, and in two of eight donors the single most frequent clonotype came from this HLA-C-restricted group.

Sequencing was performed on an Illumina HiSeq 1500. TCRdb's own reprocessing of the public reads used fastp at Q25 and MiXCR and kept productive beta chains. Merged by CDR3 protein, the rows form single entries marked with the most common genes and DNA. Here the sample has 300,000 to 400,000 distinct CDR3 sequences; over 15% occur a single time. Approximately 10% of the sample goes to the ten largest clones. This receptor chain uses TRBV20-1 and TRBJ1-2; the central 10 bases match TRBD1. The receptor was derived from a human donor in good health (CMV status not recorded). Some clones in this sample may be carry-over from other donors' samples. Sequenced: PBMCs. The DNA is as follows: TGCAGTGCTAGAATGGGACAGGGGTCCGATGGCTACACCTTC. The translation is CSARMGQGSDGYTF.